This T cell receptor (beta chain) is from a study of PD-1 blockade in classical Hodgkin lymphoma. Points from the study as a whole: By C4D1, diversity of CD4+ TCRs had risen significantly, whereas that of CD8+ TCRs had not. Individuals initiating nivolumab under 1 year after ASCT were excluded. What caused the repertoire differences, perhaps disease activity or prior therapy, remains undefined.

The V gene's germline CDR1 is MNHEY and CDR2 SVGAGI. The V and J ends lost 0 bases and 4 bases respectively, with 3 bases between them. The CDR3 consists of 13 residues. The sample's time point: cycle 4 day 1 (C4D1), after five to seven weeks of nivolumab. Exposure to brentuximab vedotin varied, and each patient had relapsed following autologous stem cell transplantation. The patients, who had relapsed/refractory classical Hodgkin lymphoma, achieved best responses of complete response, partial response or progressive disease. Clones were read by immunoSEQ multiplex PCR, and TCRdb kept only the in-frame ones, dropping some. The sample carries 100,000 or so clones, roughly nine tenths recorded once. This clone appeared a single time. Its antigen is undetermined.

The J gene is TRBJ2-2, the V gene TRBV6-5; no reliable D call. The source material was peripheral blood mononuclear cells (PBMCs), sampled before the fourth cycle of nivolumab. The source is a human donor with classical Hodgkin lymphoma. This chain's CDR3 is CASSYSVTGELFF. In nucleotides, the CDR3 is TGTGCCAGCAGTTACTCGGTCACCGGGGAGCTGTTTTTT.